This is a list of T cell receptor beta chains from one sample in a study of spatial heterogeneity in lung cancer. TCRdb redid the calling of the 5' RACE reads with MiXCR, one entry per CDR3 protein. This repertoire shows about 85,000 distinct CDR3 sequences, 15% to 25% found once; its top ten account for roughly 5.6%. The input for sequencing was PBMCs, taken at surgery. The receptors here all came from a male donor with early-stage non-small cell lung cancer. CDR3s include the opening cysteine and the closing phenylalanine or tryptophan. Clone size is not always given. Where it is, it says once, few, many or a class for expanded clones.

V	size	J	CDR3
TRBV19	once	TRBJ2-2	CASSSTGGRAGELFF
TRBV28	few	TRBJ2-7	CASSVAGGRGWYF
TRBV5-1	NA	TRBJ2-5	CASSLRPAERQETQYF
TRBV20-1	few	TRBJ2-3	CSARTSIGADTQYF
TRBV6-2/TRBV6-3	few	TRBJ2-5	CASSSRTIQETQYF
TRBV7-8	few	TRBJ1-1	CASSLARGERTEAFF
TRBV27	NA	TRBJ1-5	CASSRYRGEGNQPQHF
TRBV28	NA	TRBJ2-3	CASSYRGAQYF
TRBV6-2/TRBV6-3	few	TRBJ1-1	CASRGGLFSAEAFF
TRBV10-3	few	TRBJ2-6	CAISPDEGSGANVLTF
TRBV6-5	NA	TRBJ2-7	CASSYSPDAHEQYF
TRBV28	NA	TRBJ2-7	CASSLLGYDYEQYF
TRBV5-4	NA	TRBJ2-2	CASSPTSDGTGELFF
TRBV9	NA	TRBJ2-5	CASSLTSNQETQYF
TRBV9	NA	TRBJ1-1	CASKGAGTNTEAFF
TRBV5-1	NA	TRBJ2-1	CASRRTGNEQFF
TRBV20-1	NA	TRBJ1-5	CSAGRGSNQPQHF
TRBV7-9	NA	TRBJ2-7	CASSEWGSYEQYF
TRBV29-1	few	TRBJ2-3	CSATGLAGVVDTQYF
TRBV5-1	many	TRBJ1-5	CASSLGSGSQPQHF
TRBV30	few	TRBJ2-2	CAWSGSAELNTGELFF
TRBV20-1	NA	TRBJ2-3	CSATLAGRDTQYF
TRBV9	few	TRBJ1-2	CASSPRDPARGYTF
TRBV4-3	NA	TRBJ2-1	CASSQEMNNEQFF
TRBV19	NA	TRBJ2-1	CASRPTSGSREQFF
TRBV28	few	TRBJ1-5	CASRLPLGNNQPQHF
TRBV3-1	many	TRBJ1-1	CASSFPGRLNTEAFF
TRBV28	few	TRBJ2-4	CASSSNRGLVDIQYF
TRBV2	few	TRBJ2-7	CASSETDRGRAEQYF
TRBV12-5	few	TRBJ2-3	CASGVQGNGTQYF
TRBV7-2	NA	TRBJ2-5	CASSPPGRETQYF
TRBV29-1	NA	TRBJ2-3	CSVVGQKEFTDTQYF
TRBV18	many	TRBJ2-3	CASSPPSAAGGTQYF
TRBV11-3	NA	TRBJ2-5	CASSHGQGSAGETQYF
TRBV27	NA	TRBJ1-2	CASSLYKTGPGCTF
TRBV6-2/TRBV6-3	NA	TRBJ2-7	CASSYSAGEQYF
TRBV20-1	NA	TRBJ2-7	CSARANRAGEGYEQYF
TRBV27	NA	TRBJ2-3	CASSQRGLTDTQYF
TRBV12-3/TRBV12-4	few	TRBJ2-2	CASTPRTSGDTGELFF
TRBV10-3	NA	TRBJ2-1	CAISHLEHEQFF
TRBV28	many	TRBJ1-5	CASRIEFSNQPQHF
TRBV7-7	NA	TRBJ2-5	CASSRDGAQETQYF
TRBV9	NA	TRBJ2-2	CASSLASERIRNTGELFF
TRBV5-1	NA	TRBJ1-1	CASGQTGFGTEAFF
TRBV15	NA	TRBJ2-5	CATSRGGSGSQETQYF